A selection of T cell receptor beta chains follows, all from one sample in a study of beta chain features in type 1 diabetes. Assay used: immunoSEQ multiplex PCR; TCRdb lists only in-frame clones, some missing. This table has 85,000 to 110,000 clones, 25% to 30% appearing once. Sequencing was done on a sample of central memory CD4+ T cells from blood. All receptors come from a woman under 30 with type 1 diabetes. CDR3s include the opening cysteine and the closing phenylalanine or tryptophan. Each record gives: V gene, clone size, J gene, D gene, CDR3 protein, CDR3 DNA. The D gene is left open where the match is weak. Expanded clones get a size class; other rows say once, few or many, or leave the size out.

v_call: TRBV28; clone_size: few; j_call: TRBJ2-1; d_call: TRBD2; cdr3_aa: CASSARAGGGSWSYNEQFF; cdr3_nt: TGTGCCAGCAGTGCCCGGGCGGGAGGGGGGTCCTGGTCCTACAATGAGCAGTTCTTC
v_call: TRBV6-5; clone_size: .; j_call: TRBJ2-4; d_call: .; cdr3_aa: CASSEWGGQDIQYF; cdr3_nt: TGTGCCAGCAGTGAATGGGGGGGACAGGACATTCAGTACTTC
v_call: TRBV11-1; clone_size: few; j_call: TRBJ2-1; d_call: TRBD1; cdr3_aa: CASSLAGTGGPYNEQFF; cdr3_nt: TGTGCCAGCAGCTTAGCAGGGACAGGGGGTCCCTACAATGAGCAGTTCTTC
v_call: TRBV7-9; clone_size: .; j_call: TRBJ2-1; d_call: .; cdr3_aa: CASSRLTGLPGSNEQFF; cdr3_nt: TGTGCCAGCAGCCGCCTTACAGGGCTCCCGGGGTCCAATGAGCAGTTCTTC
v_call: TRBV2; clone_size: .; j_call: TRBJ2-3; d_call: .; cdr3_aa: CASNSRAASTDTQYF; cdr3_nt: TGTGCCAGCAACTCCAGGGCAGCTAGCACAGATACGCAGTATTTT
v_call: TRBV21-1; clone_size: few; j_call: TRBJ1-2; d_call: .; cdr3_aa: CASSIRTARCGYTF; cdr3_nt: TGTGCCAGCAGCATTCGGACAGCCCGATGTGGCTACACCTTC
v_call: TRBV30; clone_size: few; j_call: TRBJ2-7; d_call: TRBD2; cdr3_aa: CAWSTGLAVTYEQYF; cdr3_nt: TGTGCCTGGAGTACTGGACTAGCGGTTACCTACGAGCAGTACTTC
v_call: TRBV18; clone_size: .; j_call: TRBJ1-5; d_call: TRBD1; cdr3_aa: CASSPPGTGNQPQHF; cdr3_nt: TGTGCCAGCTCACCACCGGGGACAGGCAATCAGCCCCAGCATTTT
v_call: TRBV28; clone_size: .; j_call: TRBJ2-1; d_call: .; cdr3_aa: CASSLWSRGRNEQFF; cdr3_nt: TGTGCCAGCAGTTTATGGTCCAGGGGAAGGAATGAGCAGTTCTTC
v_call: TRBV5-1; clone_size: .; j_call: TRBJ2-4; d_call: .; cdr3_aa: CASSLADSADIQYF; cdr3_nt: TGCGCCAGCAGCTTGGCCGACAGTGCGGACATTCAGTACTTC
v_call: TRBV18; clone_size: once; j_call: TRBJ1-5; d_call: TRBD1; cdr3_aa: CASSPGLGTGGQPQHF; cdr3_nt: TGTGCCAGCTCACCGGGGCTTGGGACAGGTGGGCAGCCCCAGCATTTT
v_call: TRBV7-2; clone_size: few; j_call: TRBJ2-3; d_call: TRBD2; cdr3_aa: CASSFYLAGNSDTQYF; cdr3_nt: TGTGCCAGCAGCTTTTATCTAGCGGGAAACTCAGATACGCAGTATTTT
v_call: TRBV27; clone_size: .; j_call: TRBJ1-5; d_call: .; cdr3_aa: CASSPRGGGNQPQHF; cdr3_nt: TGTGCCAGCAGTCCACGGGGTGGGGGCAATCAGCCCCAGCATTTT
v_call: TRBV6-1; clone_size: .; j_call: TRBJ1-1; d_call: TRBD1; cdr3_aa: CATLGTGGTEAFF; cdr3_nt: TGTGCCACCCTCGGGACAGGGGGCACTGAAGCTTTCTTT
v_call: TRBV2; clone_size: few; j_call: TRBJ2-3; d_call: TRBD1; cdr3_aa: CGGQGAKDTQYF; cdr3_nt: TGTGGGGGTCAGGGGGCAAAAGATACGCAGTATTTT
v_call: TRBV19; clone_size: .; j_call: TRBJ1-5; d_call: .; cdr3_aa: CASIPSGRGGNQPQHF; cdr3_nt: TGTGCCAGTATCCCTAGTGGTCGGGGGGGCAATCAGCCCCAGCATTTT
v_call: TRBV29-1; clone_size: .; j_call: TRBJ2-3; d_call: TRBD2; cdr3_aa: CSAPRGTSGGSTDTQYF; cdr3_nt: TGCAGCGCACCACGCGGGACTAGCGGGGGAAGCACAGATACGCAGTATTTT
v_call: TRBV19; clone_size: many; j_call: TRBJ2-4; d_call: .; cdr3_aa: CASSSDPSGRGIQYF; cdr3_nt: TGTGCCAGTAGTTCCGATCCCTCAGGCCGGGGCATTCAGTACTTC
v_call: TRBV9; clone_size: .; j_call: TRBJ2-7; d_call: .; cdr3_aa: CASSKAGKVYEQYF; cdr3_nt: TGTGCCAGCAGCAAGGCAGGGAAGGTCTACGAGCAGTACTTC
v_call: TRBV7-2; clone_size: few; j_call: TRBJ2-2; d_call: .; cdr3_aa: CASSFRSQNTGELFF; cdr3_nt: TGTGCCAGCAGCTTCAGGTCACAGAACACCGGGGAGCTGTTTTTT
v_call: TRBV5-1; clone_size: once; j_call: TRBJ2-7; d_call: TRBD2; cdr3_aa: CASSPTGTTYEQYF; cdr3_nt: TGCGCCAGCAGCCCTACCGGGACTACTTACGAGCAGTACTTC
v_call: TRBV27; clone_size: .; j_call: TRBJ2-7; d_call: TRBD1; cdr3_aa: CASSPFRGLDEQYF; cdr3_nt: TGTGCCAGCAGCCCCTTCAGGGGGCTCGACGAGCAGTACTTC
v_call: TRBV11-3; clone_size: .; j_call: TRBJ2-1; d_call: .; cdr3_aa: CASSLRGEQFF; cdr3_nt: TGTGCCAGCAGCCTAAGGGGTGAGCAGTTCTTC
v_call: TRBV27; clone_size: .; j_call: TRBJ2-1; d_call: TRBD2; cdr3_aa: CASSPITSGRTNEQFF; cdr3_nt: TGTGCCAGCAGCCCCATCACTAGCGGGAGAACGAATGAGCAGTTCTTC
v_call: TRBV7-8; clone_size: few; j_call: TRBJ2-7; d_call: TRBD1; cdr3_aa: CASSLGQGRAYEQYF; cdr3_nt: TGTGCCAGCAGCTTAGGACAGGGAAGGGCCTACGAGCAGTACTTC
v_call: TRBV7-2; clone_size: .; j_call: TRBJ2-1; d_call: TRBD2; cdr3_aa: CASSQSGSGVGEQFF; cdr3_nt: TGTGCCAGCAGCCAAAGCGGGAGCGGGGTGGGTGAGCAGTTCTTC
v_call: TRBV28; clone_size: .; j_call: TRBJ2-4; d_call: .; cdr3_aa: CASSFQGGQNIQYF; cdr3_nt: TGTGCCAGCAGTTTTCAGGGAGGCCAAAACATTCAGTACTTC
v_call: TRBV7-2; clone_size: .; j_call: TRBJ2-5; d_call: TRBD1; cdr3_aa: CASSPVRGHGGETQYF; cdr3_nt: TGTGCCAGCAGCCCTGTGAGGGGGCATGGTGGGGAGACCCAGTACTTC
v_call: TRBV30; clone_size: few; j_call: TRBJ1-2; d_call: TRBD1; cdr3_aa: CAWSLQGNYGYTF; cdr3_nt: TGTGCCTGGAGTCTACAGGGGAACTATGGCTACACCTTC
v_call: TRBV29-1; clone_size: .; j_call: TRBJ1-5; d_call: TRBD1; cdr3_aa: CSVEATGGKPQHF; cdr3_nt: TGCAGCGTTGAAGCGACAGGGGGGAAGCCCCAGCATTTT
v_call: TRBV5-1; clone_size: .; j_call: TRBJ1-5; d_call: TRBD1; cdr3_aa: CASSFSGTVDQPQHF; cdr3_nt: TGCGCCAGCAGCTTTTCCGGGACAGTGGATCAGCCCCAGCATTTT
v_call: TRBV4-1; clone_size: .; j_call: TRBJ1-2; d_call: .; cdr3_aa: CASSQGLRGALANYGYTF; cdr3_nt: TGCGCCAGCAGCCAAGGCCTACGGGGAGCCTTAGCTAACTATGGCTACACCTTC
v_call: TRBV18; clone_size: .; j_call: TRBJ2-1; d_call: TRBD2; cdr3_aa: CASSSGLAGSHEQFF; cdr3_nt: TGTGCCAGCTCATCTGGACTAGCGGGAAGTCATGAGCAGTTCTTC
v_call: TRBV5-6; clone_size: few; j_call: TRBJ2-1; d_call: TRBD2; cdr3_aa: CASSLLGTRLVNEQFF; cdr3_nt: TGTGCCAGCAGCCTGTTGGGGACTAGGCTCGTTAATGAGCAGTTCTTC
v_call: TRBV27; clone_size: .; j_call: TRBJ1-2; d_call: TRBD1; cdr3_aa: CASSWGQGNYGYTF; cdr3_nt: TGTGCCAGCAGTTGGGGACAGGGTAACTATGGCTACACCTTC
v_call: TRBV11-2; clone_size: few; j_call: TRBJ1-2; d_call: .; cdr3_aa: CASSLDGTGYYGYTF; cdr3_nt: TGTGCCAGCAGCTTAGACGGAACAGGGTACTATGGCTACACCTTC
v_call: TRBV6-5; clone_size: once; j_call: TRBJ1-2; d_call: .; cdr3_aa: CASSYRDKRGYTF; cdr3_nt: TGTGCCAGCAGTTACCGGGACAAAAGGGGCTACACCTTC
v_call: TRBV6-6; clone_size: few; j_call: TRBJ1-1; d_call: TRBD1; cdr3_aa: CASSKQGTNTEAFF; cdr3_nt: TGTGCCAGCAGTAAACAGGGGACGAACACTGAAGCTTTCTTT
v_call: TRBV19; clone_size: .; j_call: TRBJ1-2; d_call: TRBD1; cdr3_aa: CASSIDVTGQGLNGYTF; cdr3_nt: TGTGCCAGTAGTATAGATGTCACCGGACAGGGCCTAAATGGCTACACCTTC
v_call: TRBV30; clone_size: few; j_call: TRBJ2-5; d_call: TRBD1; cdr3_aa: CAWSPQGAIETQYF; cdr3_nt: TGTGCCTGGAGCCCACAGGGGGCAATAGAGACCCAGTACTTC
v_call: TRBV25-1; clone_size: .; j_call: TRBJ1-2; d_call: TRBD1; cdr3_aa: CASSESRTGYGYTF; cdr3_nt: TGTGCCAGCAGTGAATCAAGGACAGGCTATGGCTACACCTTC
v_call: TRBV7-3; clone_size: few; j_call: TRBJ2-7; d_call: .; cdr3_aa: CASSLNSGSVNEQYF; cdr3_nt: TGTGCCAGCAGCTTAAATTCGGGTTCTGTAAACGAGCAGTACTTC
v_call: TRBV5-1; clone_size: few; j_call: TRBJ2-5; d_call: TRBD2; cdr3_aa: CASSLAFLAGHQETQYF; cdr3_nt: TGCGCCAGCAGCTTGGCGTTCTTAGCGGGCCACCAAGAGACCCAGTACTTC
v_call: TRBV19; clone_size: .; j_call: TRBJ1-5; d_call: .; cdr3_aa: CASSIRVTQPQHF; cdr3_nt: TGTGCCAGTAGTATCAGGGTTACTCAGCCCCAGCATTTT